The clone carrying this T cell receptor beta chain was detected many times. The sample originates from a study of tumor-infiltrating lymphocytes in primary liver carcinoma. As for the study in general: Each sample had roughly 3.5 to 8 million productive TCRbeta reads regardless of tissue type.

The CDR3 consists of 15 residues. Germline V gene sequence: CDR1 SGHAT, CDR2 FQNNGV. Trimming removed 2 bases from V and 2 bases from J, with 9 bases in between. Germline DNA was extracted alongside blood RNA, which was obtained from unsorted whole blood. The patients carried chronic HBV infection and had received no treatment. Making TCR beta cDNA involved around 500 ng total RNA and a constant-region primer. Libraries of TCR beta came from three nested multiplex PCR rounds with slightly modified ARM-PCR. Use of TRBV1-TRBV30 forward primers with a C-beta reverse primer characterized the first two PCR rounds, which lasted about 9 cycles each. TCRdb itself ran the multiplex PCR reads through MiXCR, one entry per CDR3 protein. The repertoire includes about 320,000 distinct CDR3 sequences, roughly two thirds of them detected once, and 9% to 10% sits in the top ten.

The TCR sequence derives from a man aged 40-50 years with primary liver carcinoma and hepatitis B virus infection. The V gene is TRBV11-2, the J gene TRBJ1-4, with D tentatively TRBD1 (5 bases). Material for sequencing was peripheral blood. CDR3 residues: CASSLRGATNEKLFF. The CDR3 coding sequence is TGTGCCAGCAGCTTAAGGGGCGCGACTAATGAAAAACTGTTTTTT.